These 22 T cell receptor beta chains were sequenced from one sample in a study of T cell clusters in autoimmune cytopenias (dated by TCRdb to the late 2010s). Instrument used: Illumina MiSeq. TRB rearrangements were amplified by multiplex PCR following a touch-down protocol, with the TRB-A and TRB-B primer pools mixed in one tube. TCRdb reprocessed the reads, reporting each CDR3 protein sequence once and no DNA. The sample's clone listing holds some 8,100 distinct CDR3 sequences. The leading ten clones occupy 20% to 25% of the sample. Per sample, around 0.25 ug of peripheral blood genomic DNA, 30,000 to 40,000 genome equivalents, was used for TRB amplification. What was sequenced was peripheral blood. Every receptor here comes from a human donor with an autoimmune cytopenia or autoimmune hepatitis (not recorded which).

This rearrangement joins TRBV5-1 to TRBJ1-1; TCRdb names TRBD1, which stays unverified in the absence of DNA. Germline values: CDR1 SGHRS, CDR2 YFSETQ. This CDR3 has 17 amino acids. This chain's CDR3 is CASSEQGLQSSNTEAFF. The full variable domain, its missing parts supplied by reference TRBV5-1 and TRBJ1-1, is KAGVTQTPRYLIKTRGQQVTLSCSPISGHRSVSWYQQTPGQGLQFLFEYFSETQRNKGNFPGRFSGRQFSNSRSEMNVSTLELGDSALYLCASSEQGLQSSNTEAFFGQGTRLTVV.

The genes are TRBV5-4 and TRBJ1-2. Germline CDR1 and CDR2: SGHNT and YYREEE (reference sequence). CDR3 size: 12 residues. The chain's CDR3 is CASSILDYGYTF.

The chain carries TRBV28 and TRBJ2-5; TCRdb gives TRBD1 as the D gene, but with no DNA this cannot be confirmed. This CDR3 has 16 amino acids. Germline loops: CDR1 MDHEN, CDR2 SYDVKM. CDR3: CASSLGRDRGLETQYF.

The rearrangement joins TRBV11-2 to TRBJ2-3; the D call of TRBD2 rests on TCRdb alone, since no DNA is present to check it. Per the germline V gene, CDR1 is SGHAT and CDR2 is FQNNGV. The CDR3 has 14 amino acids. This chain's CDR3 is CASSLGGPTDTQYF.

This chain joins TRBV20-1 and TRBJ2-7; without DNA, the TCRdb call of TRBD2 cannot be checked. The CDR3 totals 16 residues. The germline CDR1 and CDR2 sequences are DFQATT and SNEGSKA (reference sequence). CDR3: CSARDLSGMSSYEQYF.

The rearrangement joins TRBV6-1 to TRBJ2-5; TCRdb returns TRBD1, unconfirmable since there is no DNA. This CDR3 spans 14 amino acids. Germline V gene lookup returns CDR1 MNHNS and CDR2 SASEGT. The CDR3 reads CASSVGGPRETQYF.

The rearrangement links TRBV18 to TRBJ2-7; without DNA, the TCRdb call of TRBD1 cannot be checked. This CDR3 region has 14 residues. Germline CDR1 KGHSH, CDR2 LQKENI. The CDR3 here is CASSPQGQVYEQYF. The complete variable domain, with remaining parts taken from reference TRBV18 and TRBJ2-7, reads NAGVMQNPRHLVRRRGQEARLRCSPMKGHSHVYWYRQLPEEGLKFMVYLQKENIIDESGMPKERFSAEFPKEGPSILRIQQVVRGDSAAYFCASSPQGQVYEQYFGPGTRLTVT.

This clonotype is medium-sized by frequency. The genes are TRBV11-1 and TRBJ1-1. Germline loops: CDR1 SGHAT, CDR2 FQDESV (reference sequence). This CDR3 spans 15 amino acids. The CDR3 region is CASSPDGLMNTEAFF.

This chain connects TRBV5-1 to TRBJ2-1. Germline lookup yields CDR1 SGHRS and CDR2 YFSETQ. The CDR3 consists of 15 residues. CDR3 sequence: CASSSRVFSYNEQFF.

The chain is built from TRBV6-6 and TRBJ2-5; lacking DNA, the TRBD1 call made by TCRdb goes unchecked. The CDR3 sequence is 15 residues long. CDR1 and CDR2 from the germline V gene are MNHNY and SVGAGI (reference sequence). CDR3 loop: CASSYAAGRKETQYF.

This sequence joins TRBV7-2 and TRBJ1-4; the TRBD1 assignment by TCRdb is unverifiable without DNA. In germline, CDR1 is SGHTA, CDR2 FQGNSA. This CDR3 has 15 residues. CDR3 amino acids: CASSLTVLRTEKLFF.

The chain carries TRBV5-4 and TRBJ1-1; TCRdb's D call, TRBD1, is unchecked because there is no DNA. CDR1 SGHNT and CDR2 YYREEE come from the germline V gene (reference sequence). The CDR3 covers 16 residues. This CDR3 reads CASSPDLAGAQSEAFF.

The chain employs TRBV5-1 and TRBJ1-6; TCRdb reports TRBD1, a call that lacks DNA to check it against. The CDR3 covers 15 residues. Germline values: CDR1 SGHRS, CDR2 YFSETQ. CDR3 region: CASSLDGGTNSPLHF. Full variable domain (outside the CDR3, taken from reference TRBV5-1 and TRBJ1-6): KAGVTQTPRYLIKTRGQQVTLSCSPISGHRSVSWYQQTPGQGLQFLFEYFSETQRNKGNFPGRFSGRQFSNSRSEMNVSTLELGDSALYLCASSLDGGTNSPLHFGNGTRLTVT.

The rearrangement links TRBV10-2 to TRBJ1-2; the TRBD1 assignment by TCRdb is unverifiable without DNA. The CDR3 extends over 13 amino acids. Germline CDR1 WSHSY, CDR2 SAAADI. The CDR3 sequence: CASSDGGGDGYTF.

Its frequency marks this clonotype as medium-sized. The gene calls are TRBV27 and TRBJ2-1; the D call from TCRdb, TRBD2, cannot be confirmed without DNA. The CDR3 has 17 residues. Germline CDR1 and CDR2: MNHEY and SMNVEV (reference sequence). The CDR3 protein is CASSTTSGRPSYNEQFF.

This clonotype counts as medium-sized by frequency. The chain couples TRBV6-1 to TRBJ2-1; checking the TCRdb D call of TRBD2 is not possible without DNA. Germline V gene data show CDR1 as MNHNS and CDR2 as SASEGT. The CDR3 runs 14 residues. The CDR3 loop is CASSGLAGRNEQFF.

The chain combines TRBV6-5 with TRBJ2-1; without DNA, the TCRdb call of TRBD2 cannot be checked. The CDR3 extends over 18 amino acids. Germline V gene data show CDR1 as MNHEY and CDR2 as SVGAGI. The CDR3: CASRQRVGLGLVYNEQFF.

The rearrangement uses TRBV2 and TRBJ1-1. Germline assignment: CDR1 SNHLY and CDR2 FYNNEI. The CDR3 consists of 12 residues. The CDR3 spells CASQDPITEAFF.

The rearrangement joins TRBV4-1 to TRBJ1-4; TCRdb names TRBD1, which stays unverified in the absence of DNA. Germline V lookup: CDR1 MGHRA, CDR2 YSYEKL. The CDR3 is 14 residues long. Here the CDR3 reads CASSQARVEEKLFF.

This rearrangement joins TRBV7-2 to TRBJ1-1; TCRdb picks TRBD1, but there is no DNA to check that call. The CDR3 sequence is 16 residues long. Germline assignment: CDR1 SGHTA and CDR2 FQGNSA. The CDR3 is CASSLFGTGGAAEAFF.

This clonotype registers medium-sized (0.01 to 0.1%) by frequency. The gene calls are TRBV7-6 and TRBJ1-3; the TCRdb D gene call, TRBD1, has no DNA to confirm it. CDR3 length equals 14 residues. In germline, CDR1 is SGHVS, CDR2 FNYEAQ. CDR3: CASSQTGGRNTIYF.

The chain recombines TRBV6-1 with TRBJ2-2; TCRdb's assignment of TRBD1 cannot be checked, as there is no DNA. Per the germline V gene, CDR1 is MNHNS and CDR2 is SASEGT. This CDR3 comprises 15 residues. This chain's CDR3 is CASSKGQGNTGELFF.